The 10 T cell receptor beta chains below all came from one sample that was sequenced in a study of blood T cells in healthy people across ages. A second PCR, run for roughly 7 to 11 cycles, used a sample-barcoded 5' primer plus a J-beta primer mix. Using its own MiXCR run on the 5' RACE reads, TCRdb lists one record per CDR3 protein. This sample has around 1,500,000 distinct CDR3 sequences; over 25% occur once, and the top ten carry about 7.7%. The specimen sequenced was blood. Receptors were obtained from a woman aged 25-40 years in good health.

This clonotype came up many times. CDR3 DNA sequence: TGTGCCAGCAGTTTACTCACCTACGAGCAGTACTTC. It is translated as CASSLLTYEQYF. The genes are TRBV12-3 or TRBV12-4 and TRBJ2-7; unclear D gene. V dropped 2 bases and J dropped 2 bases, with 4 bases sitting between them. This CDR3 contains 12 residues.

This clonotype was seen repeatedly, ten times or more. The gene calls are TRBV4-1 and TRBJ1-1; the match to TRBD1 covers 8 bases. V lost 4 bases to trimming and J lost 11 bases; unmatched junction nucleotides: 6. The CDR3 loop spans 12 amino acids. Looked up from germline, CDR1 is MGHRA and CDR2 is YSYEKL. The CDR3 DNA reads TGCGCCAGCAGCCCACTGACAGGGGTGGCTTTCTTT. This encodes CASSPLTGVAFF.

This chain connects TRBV29-1 to TRBJ2-4; 11 nucleotides agree with TRBD2. The CDR3 is 15 amino acids. Germline V gene data show CDR1 as SQVTM and CDR2 as ANQGSEA. J was trimmed by 4 bases and V by 6 bases; bases with no gene match: 8. CDR3 region: CSVTGTSGSKNIQYF. CDR3 DNA sequence: TGCAGCGTCACTGGGACTAGCGGTAGTAAAAACATTCAGTACTTC.

A few counts support this clonotype. The rearrangement links TRBV7-9 to TRBJ2-5; 7 positions agree with TRBD1. The J segment lost 2 bases and the V segment lost 1 base, leaving 13 bases of the junction unmatched. Germline V gene sequence: CDR1 SEHNR, CDR2 FQNEAQ (reference sequence). The CDR3 consists of 18 residues. The chain's CDR3 is CASSLGFVRDRQQETQYF. CDR3 sequence (DNA): TGTGCCAGCAGCTTAGGTTTTGTTCGGGACAGACAACAAGAGACCCAGTACTTC.

This clonotype was seen repeatedly, ten times or more. The gene calls are TRBV7-2 and TRBJ1-2; D unclear. Trimming cost V 2 bases and J 7 bases, with 8 bases left between them. The CDR3 contains 12 residues. Looked up from germline, CDR1 is SGHTA and CDR2 is FQGNSA. CDR3 coding DNA: TGTGCCAGCAGCTTACTCGGATTTGGCTACACCTTC. Translating gives CASSLLGFGYTF.

The chain links TRBV7-2 to TRBJ1-1; 7 bases match TRBD1. V was pared by 5 bases and J by 5 bases, with 8 bases of the junction left unmatched. Per the germline V gene, CDR1 is SGHTA and CDR2 is FQGNSA. The CDR3 consists of 14 residues. The CDR3 DNA follows: TGTGCCAGCAGCGTTCAGGGGGTGGGAACTGAAGCTTTCTTT. This codes for CASSVQGVGTEAFF.

This clonotype was seen a few times. This sequence joins TRBV7-2 and TRBJ1-2; 12 bases agree with TRBD1. Germline V gene data show CDR1 as SGHTA and CDR2 as FQGNSA. This CDR3 has 13 residues. V dropped 4 bases and J dropped 9; count of bases not matched to a gene: 3. CDR3 residues: CASSSGQGASYTF. In nucleotides, the CDR3 is TGTGCCAGCAGCTCGGGACAGGGGGCCAGCTACACCTTC. Drawing the rest from reference TRBV7-2 and TRBJ1-2, the complete variable domain is GAGVSQSPSNKVTEKGKDVELRCDPISGHTALYWYRQSLGQGLEFLIYFQGNSAPDKSGLPSDRFSAERTGGSVSTLTIQRTQQEDSAVYLCASSSGQGASYTFGSGTRLTVV.

This chain connects TRBV7-3 to TRBJ1-2, with D uncertain. Germline V gene data show CDR1 as SGHTA and CDR2 as FQGTGA. Trimming removed 5 bases at V and 5 bases at J, with 21 bases between. The CDR3 consists of 16 residues. Here the CDR3 reads CASSPYTPGELYGYTF. CDR3 bases: TGTGCCAGCAGCCCCTACACACCCGGGGAGTTATATGGCTACACCTTC.

The table lists this clonotype with many counts. The genes are TRBV7-2 and TRBJ2-5; D is uncertain. The CDR3 runs 15 residues. Germline V gene lookup returns CDR1 SGHTA and CDR2 FQGNSA. Trimming pared 3 bases from V and 0 bases from J, leaving 11 bases between. CDR3 protein: CASSLGRTYQETQYF. CDR3 DNA: TGTGCCAGCAGCTTGGGCAGAACGTACCAAGAGACCCAGTACTTC.

This clonotype was observed at least ten times. The rearrangement joins TRBV4-3 to TRBJ1-2; 8 bases match TRBD1. Germline CDR1 reads LGHNA; CDR2 reads YSLEER. This CDR3 has 15 residues. Trimming removed 4 bases from V and 4 bases from J; junction bases left unmatched: 8. DNA for the CDR3: TGCGCCAGCAGCCCAGGACAGGGAGGATTCTATGGCTACACCTTC. Translated, it gives CASSPGQGGFYGYTF.